This TCR beta chain is drawn from a study of T cell responses to AZD1222 COVID-19 vaccine. Findings of the study overall: Nearly half of spike-specific TCRs reportedly target variant regions that are unmutated in the B.1.351 and B.1.1.7 variants. The CD4 TCRs associated with vaccination extended across spike and predominated at 160-218 and 743-854. The study found Spike-specific TCR breadth and depth rose after two AZD1222 doses.

Data came from immunoSEQ multiplex PCR; TCRdb stores just in-frame clones and leaves some out. The table includes about 120,000 clones, around 83% detected once. This clone has more than one count but fewer than ten. Its cognate antigen is unknown. V was shortened by 8 bases and J by 7 bases, with 21 bases between the two germline ends. The germline gives CDR1 ENHRY, CDR2 SYGVKD. CDR3 length: 15 residues. The source material was peripheral blood, sampled 28 days after the second AZD1222 dose. The sequence came from an adult who received the AZD1222 COVID-19 vaccine. The V and J genes are TRBV10-3 and TRBJ1-5, with D maybe TRBD1 (5 bases). The CDR3 DNA reads TGTGCCATCTCCCCAGGGCAGCCTCAGGCGCAGCCCCAGCATTTT. Translating gives CAISPGQPQAQPQHF.